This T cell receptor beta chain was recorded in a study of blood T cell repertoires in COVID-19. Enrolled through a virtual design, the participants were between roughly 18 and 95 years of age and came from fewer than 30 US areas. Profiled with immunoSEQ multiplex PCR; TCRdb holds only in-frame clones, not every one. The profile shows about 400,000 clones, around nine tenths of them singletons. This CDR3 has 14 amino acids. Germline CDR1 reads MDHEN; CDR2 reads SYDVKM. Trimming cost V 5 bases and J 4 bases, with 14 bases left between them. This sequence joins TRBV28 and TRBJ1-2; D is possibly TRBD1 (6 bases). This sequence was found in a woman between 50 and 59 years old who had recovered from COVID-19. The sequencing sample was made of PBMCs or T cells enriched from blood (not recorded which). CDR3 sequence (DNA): TGTGCCAGCAGTAGAGCAGGGGTTTTCTATGGCTACACCTTC. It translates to CASSRAGVFYGYTF.